The clone carrying this T cell receptor (beta chain) appeared a few times. As yet, its antigen is unknown. This entry belongs to a study of identical twins. Study-wide results and limits: The same donors were not followed; conclusions instead depended on cross-sectional statistical analysis.

TCRdb reanalysed the 5' RACE reads using MiXCR and keeps one entry per CDR3 protein. Of about 890,000 distinct CDR3 sequences listed, around 12% were seen once; the top ten hold around 1.5%. Germline CDR1 SQVTM, CDR2 ANQGSEA. The V gene end was trimmed by 5 bases and the J gene end by 5 bases; junction bases not matched to a gene: 8. The CDR3 has 14 residues. The sample was also linked to a second study, of yellow fever vaccine responses in identical twins.

The chain uses TRBV29-1 and TRBJ2-1; 8 bases agree with TRBD1. The TCR sequence derives from a woman aged 18 to 35 in good health. The sample consisted of PBMCs. The CDR3 region has the DNA TGCAGCGTTCGGGCAGGGGGCGCCCACAATGAGCAGTTCTTC. It yields the protein CSVRAGGAHNEQFF.